This TCR beta chain came from a study of shared clonotypes between healthy human individuals. Cells designated naive CD8 were CD45RO-negative and were positively selected for CCR7, with terminally differentiated effector memory CD45RA+ cells excluded. Everyone who donated was a Caucasian adult who lived in Nashville, Tennessee. The study, taken as a whole, reports: The donor pool, a small one, limited the genetic and exposure-history diversity represented.

The run depth of the assay was deep. Assay: immunoSEQ multiplex PCR; the TCRdb copy retains only in-frame clones and omits some. The sample lists about 800,000 clones; just over 95% were seen once. V lost 6 bases to trimming and J lost 6 bases; unmatched junction nucleotides: 16. Looked up from germline, CDR1 is SGHAT and CDR2 is FQNNGV. The CDR3 loop spans 16 amino acids. Notes on this clone: The antigen remains unidentified.

The rearrangement links TRBV11-2 to TRBJ2-7; 8 bases are shared with TRBD2. The sample was naive CD8+ T cells sorted from blood. The TCR comes from a man aged 30-40 years in good health. CDR3 region: CASRSSAGTRGPEQYF. In DNA, the CDR3 is TGTGCCAGCAGATCCTCAGCCGGGACTAGGGGTCCCGAGCAGTACTTC.